The present TCR beta chain was sequenced within a study of lymphopenia after photon versus proton radiotherapy. Study-wide points: Photon-treated patients lost naive T cells and TCR diversity; proton-treated stayed stable.

The germline V gene encodes CDR1 ENHRY and CDR2 SYGVKD. The CDR3 is made up of 18 amino acids. Trimming left V 2 bases short and J 6 bases short, with 24 bases between. Turning to this clone: No antigen is known for it.

This table comes from immunoSEQ multiplex PCR, and its TCRdb copy is limited to in-frame clones, with some not included. The sample lists 68,000 or so clones, roughly 93% occurring once. J is TRBJ2-3 and V is TRBV10-3; possible D gene TRBD1, 5 bases. The receptor comes from a woman between 65 and 79 years old with pancreatic cancer. The sequences come from peripheral blood, collected from a patient treated with photon-based radiotherapy. Written as DNA, the CDR3 is TGTGCCATCAGTGAGCCTATTACCCCCAGGGCCTCTGAGGATACGCAGTATTTT. This codes for CAISEPITPRASEDTQYF.